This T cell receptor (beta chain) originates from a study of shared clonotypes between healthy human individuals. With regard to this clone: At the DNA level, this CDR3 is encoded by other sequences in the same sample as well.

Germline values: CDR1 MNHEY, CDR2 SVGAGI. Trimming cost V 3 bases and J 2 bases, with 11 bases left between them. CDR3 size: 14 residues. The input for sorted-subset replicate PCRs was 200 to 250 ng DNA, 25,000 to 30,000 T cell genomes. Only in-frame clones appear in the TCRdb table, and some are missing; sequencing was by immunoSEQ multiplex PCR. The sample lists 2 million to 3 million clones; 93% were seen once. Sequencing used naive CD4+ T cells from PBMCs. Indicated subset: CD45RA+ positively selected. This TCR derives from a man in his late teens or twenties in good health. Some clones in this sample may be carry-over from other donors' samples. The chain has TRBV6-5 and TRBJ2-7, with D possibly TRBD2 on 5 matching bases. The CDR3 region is CASSYSGGPYEQYF. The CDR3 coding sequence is TGTGCCAGCAGTTATTCCGGCGGGCCCTACGAGCAGTACTTC.